The 8 T cell receptor beta chains in this list originate from one sample, sequenced in a study of OX40 agonist ivuxolimab in advanced cancers. Data came from immunoSEQ multiplex PCR; TCRdb stores just in-frame clones and leaves some out. This table holds 20,000 to 25,000 clones, 90% to 95% found once. Sequencing used CD4+ or CD8+ T cells sorted from blood, obtained in a trial of the OX40 agonist ivuxolimab. The receptor source for this set is an adult with an advanced solid tumor such as melanoma, head and neck, liver or kidney cancer.

The chain recombines TRBV30 with TRBJ2-3; no clear D. CDR1 is GTSNPN, CDR2 SVGIG, per germline (reference sequence). The CDR3 extends over 13 amino acids. V was shortened by 0 bases and J by 3 bases, with 7 bases between the two germline ends. CDR3: CAWSVTATDTQYF. The CDR3 DNA reads TGTGCCTGGAGTGTAACAGCAACAGATACGCAGTATTTT.

The chain carries TRBV19 and TRBJ1-1; possible D gene TRBD1, 5 bases. The V and J ends lost 7 bases and 4 bases respectively, with 16 bases between them. The CDR3 covers 14 residues. The germline gives CDR1 LNHDA, CDR2 SQIVND (reference sequence). The CDR3, as DNA: TGTGCCAGTACGTCAGGGATAGGTGGCACTGAAGCTTTCTTT. This translates into CASTSGIGGTEAFF.

The V and J genes are TRBV7-9 and TRBJ1-2, with D uncertain. The V end lost 4 bases, the J end lost 8 bases, and 14 bases lay between the germline ends. The V gene's germline CDR1 is SEHNR and CDR2 FQNEAQ (reference sequence). The CDR3 has 13 amino acids. CDR3 protein: CASSYLAPVGYTF. The CDR3 bases are TGTGCCAGCAGCTACCTCGCGCCCGTGGGCTACACCTTC.

This clone appeared a single time. This rearrangement joins TRBV27 to TRBJ2-1, with TRBD1 matching over 8 bases. After removal of 5 bases from V and 0 bases from J, the junction contained 3 bases not matched to a gene. Looked up from germline, CDR1 is MNHEY and CDR2 is SMNVEV (reference sequence). The CDR3 has 15 amino acids. The CDR3 DNA reads TGTGCCAGCAGTCAGGACAGGGCCTCCTACAATGAGCAGTTCTTC. Its protein product is CASSQDRASYNEQFF.

Only a few counts were recorded for this clone. This chain links TRBV7-9 with TRBJ2-2; D is perhaps TRBD2 (5 bases). CDR1 SEHNR and CDR2 FQNEAQ come from the germline V gene (reference sequence). The V and J ends lost 6 bases and 3 bases respectively, with 17 bases between them. There are 16 residues in the CDR3. The CDR3: CASRPLEGFDTGELFF. In nucleotides, the CDR3 is TGTGCCAGCAGACCTTTAGAGGGATTCGACACCGGGGAGCTGTTTTTT.

This clone was detected once. This chain connects TRBV19 to TRBJ1-1, with D perhaps matching TRBD1 (5 bases). The CDR3 is made up of 15 amino acids. The V end was cut by 3 bases, the J end by 5 bases, with 16 bases between. Germline V gene sequence: CDR1 LNHDA, CDR2 SQIVND (reference sequence). The CDR3 region is CASSIGAPGGTEAFF. CDR3 DNA sequence: TGTGCCAGTAGTATCGGGGCCCCGGGAGGGACTGAAGCTTTCTTT.

This clone was recorded a few times. The chain uses TRBV7-6 and TRBJ1-4, with D uncertain. Looked up from germline, CDR1 is SGHVS and CDR2 is FNYEAQ. With 4 bases removed from V and 8 bases from J, the gap between germline ends came to 8 bases. CDR3 size: 12 residues. CDR3 region: CASSSLGEKLFF. The CDR3 bases are TGTGCCAGCAGCTCACTGGGGGAAAAACTGTTTTTT.

V is TRBV13 and J is TRBJ2-5; 10 bases are a match to TRBD2. CDR1 is PRHDT, CDR2 FYEKMQ, per germline (reference sequence). The CDR3 runs 15 residues. Losses at the gene ends were 5 bases for V and 5 bases for J; bases not matched to a gene: 8. Here the CDR3 reads CASSASGGAYETQYF. The CDR3 region has the DNA TGTGCCAGCAGCGCCAGCGGGGGGGCCTATGAGACCCAGTACTTC.